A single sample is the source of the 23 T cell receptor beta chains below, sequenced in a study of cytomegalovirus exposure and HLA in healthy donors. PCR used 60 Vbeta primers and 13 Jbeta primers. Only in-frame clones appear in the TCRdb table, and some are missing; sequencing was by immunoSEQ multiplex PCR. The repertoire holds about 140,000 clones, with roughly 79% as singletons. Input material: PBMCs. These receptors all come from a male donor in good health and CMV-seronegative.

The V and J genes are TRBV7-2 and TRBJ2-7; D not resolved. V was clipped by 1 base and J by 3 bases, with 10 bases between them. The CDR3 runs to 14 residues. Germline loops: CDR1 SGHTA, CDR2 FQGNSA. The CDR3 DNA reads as TGTGCCAGCAGCTTAGAATACACCGACTACGAGCAGTACTTC. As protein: CASSLEYTDYEQYF.

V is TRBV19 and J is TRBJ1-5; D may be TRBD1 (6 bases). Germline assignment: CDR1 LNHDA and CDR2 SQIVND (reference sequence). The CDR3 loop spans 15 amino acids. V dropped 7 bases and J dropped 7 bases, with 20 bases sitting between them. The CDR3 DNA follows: TGTGCCAGTACTCAGCTATGGGGGCAGAAGCAGCCCCAGCATTTT. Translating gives CASTQLWGQKQPQHF.

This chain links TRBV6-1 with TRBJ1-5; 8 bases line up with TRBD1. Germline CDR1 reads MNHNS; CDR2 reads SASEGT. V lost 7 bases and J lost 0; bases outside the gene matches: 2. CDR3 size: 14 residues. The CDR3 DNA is TGTGCCAGCAACAGGGGGAATAGCAATCAGCCCCAGCATTTT. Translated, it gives CASNRGNSNQPQHF.

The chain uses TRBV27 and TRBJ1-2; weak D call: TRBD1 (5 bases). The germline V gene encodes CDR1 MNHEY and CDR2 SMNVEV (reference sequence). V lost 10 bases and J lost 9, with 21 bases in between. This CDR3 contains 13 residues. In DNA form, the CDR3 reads TGTGCCACCCAGGAGGGGAGGTCGCTACGCTACACCTTC. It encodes CATQEGRSLRYTF.

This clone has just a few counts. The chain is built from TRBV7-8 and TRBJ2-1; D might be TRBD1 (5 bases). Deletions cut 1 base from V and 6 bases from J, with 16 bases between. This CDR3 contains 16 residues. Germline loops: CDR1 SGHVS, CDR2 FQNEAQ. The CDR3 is CASSLGRVWGSNEQFF. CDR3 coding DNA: TGTGCCAGCAGCTTAGGTAGGGTCTGGGGCTCCAATGAGCAGTTCTTC.

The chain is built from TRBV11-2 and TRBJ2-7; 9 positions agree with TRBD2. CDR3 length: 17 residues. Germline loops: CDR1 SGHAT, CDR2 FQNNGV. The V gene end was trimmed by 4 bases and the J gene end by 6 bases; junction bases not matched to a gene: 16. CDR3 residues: CASSSTGTSRRSGEQYF. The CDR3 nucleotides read TGTGCCAGCAGCTCAACCGGGACTAGCAGACGCTCGGGCGAGCAGTACTTC.

The CDR3 sequence: CASSRTGGIDTQYF. DNA for the CDR3: TGTGCCAGCAGTAGAACAGGGGGGATAGATACGCAGTATTTT. V gene TRBV6-5 combines with J gene TRBJ2-3; 8 nucleotides match TRBD1. V shed 5 bases and J 5 bases; nucleotides not matched to a gene: 6. Looked up from germline, CDR1 is MNHEY and CDR2 is SVGAGI. The CDR3 length is 14 residues.

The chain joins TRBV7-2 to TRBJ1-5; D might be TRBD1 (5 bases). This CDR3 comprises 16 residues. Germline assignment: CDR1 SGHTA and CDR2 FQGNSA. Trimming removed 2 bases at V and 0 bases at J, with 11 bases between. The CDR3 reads CASSLRAGLSNQPQHF. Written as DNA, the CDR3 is TGTGCCAGCAGCTTAAGGGCAGGGCTTAGCAATCAGCCCCAGCATTTT.

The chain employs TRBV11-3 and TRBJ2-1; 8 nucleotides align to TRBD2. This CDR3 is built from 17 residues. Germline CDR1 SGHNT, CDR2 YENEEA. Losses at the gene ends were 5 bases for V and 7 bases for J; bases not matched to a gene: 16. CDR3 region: CASSLLPASGGKNEQFF. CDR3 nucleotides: TGTGCCAGCAGCCTCCTACCAGCCTCGGGGGGGAAAAATGAGCAGTTCTTC.

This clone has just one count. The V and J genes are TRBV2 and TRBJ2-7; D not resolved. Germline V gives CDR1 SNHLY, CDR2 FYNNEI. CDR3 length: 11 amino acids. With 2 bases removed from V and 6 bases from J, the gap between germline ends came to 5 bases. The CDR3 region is CASSEQLEQYF. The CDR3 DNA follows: TGTGCCAGCAGTGAACAACTCGAGCAGTACTTC.

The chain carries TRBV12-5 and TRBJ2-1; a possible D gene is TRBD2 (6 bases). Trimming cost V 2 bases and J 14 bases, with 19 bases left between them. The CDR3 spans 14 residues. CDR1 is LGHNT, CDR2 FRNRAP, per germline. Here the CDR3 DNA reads TGTGCTAGTGGTTTGAGCGCGGGGCGGGGTGGAGAGTTCTTC. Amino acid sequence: CASGLSAGRGGEFF.

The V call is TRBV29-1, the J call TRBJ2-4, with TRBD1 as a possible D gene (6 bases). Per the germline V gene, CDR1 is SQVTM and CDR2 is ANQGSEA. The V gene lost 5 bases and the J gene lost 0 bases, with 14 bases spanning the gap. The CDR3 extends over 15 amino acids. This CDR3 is CSVHDRLLAKNIQYF. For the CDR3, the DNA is TGCAGCGTTCACGACAGGCTCCTAGCCAAAAACATTCAGTACTTC. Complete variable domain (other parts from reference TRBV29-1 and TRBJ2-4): SAVISQKPSRDICQRGTSLTIQCQVDSQVTMMFWYRQQPGQSLTLIATANQGSEATYESGFVIDKFPISRPNLTFSTLTVSNMSPEDSSIYLCSVHDRLLAKNIQYFGAGTRLSVL.

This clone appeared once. The DNA for the CDR3 is TGTGCCAGCAGCGACAGGGGGACTAATGAAAAACTGTTTTTT. Encoded protein: CASSDRGTNEKLFF. V and J are TRBV6-6 and TRBJ1-4; TRBD1 matches at 9 bases. The CDR3 is 14 residues long. Germline lookup yields CDR1 MNHNY and CDR2 SVGAGI (reference sequence). V gave up 6 bases and J gave up 2 bases; unmatched junction bases: 1.

The CDR3 sequence is CASSQRTGAPWGEQYF. The CDR3, as DNA: TGTGCCAGCAGCCAACGGACAGGCGCTCCTTGGGGCGAGCAGTACTTC. This chain connects TRBV14 to TRBJ2-7, with 7 bases matching TRBD1. The CDR3 loop spans 16 amino acids. CDR1 and CDR2 (germline): SGHDN, FVKESK. Trimming took 2 bases from V and 6 from J; bases not matched to a gene: 13. The full variable domain, with the rest looked up from reference TRBV14 and TRBJ2-7, is EAGVTQFPSHSVIEKGQTVTLRCDPISGHDNLYWYRRVMGKEIKFLLHFVKESKQDESGMPNNRFLAERTGGTYSTLKVQPAELEDSGVYFCASSQRTGAPWGEQYFGPGTRLTVT.

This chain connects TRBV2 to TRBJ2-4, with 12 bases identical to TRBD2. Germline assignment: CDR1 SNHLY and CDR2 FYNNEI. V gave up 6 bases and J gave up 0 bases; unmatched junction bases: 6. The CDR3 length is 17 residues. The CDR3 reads CASSWTSGTLAKNIQYF. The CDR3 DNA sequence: TGTGCCAGCAGCTGGACTAGCGGGACCTTAGCCAAAAACATTCAGTACTTC.

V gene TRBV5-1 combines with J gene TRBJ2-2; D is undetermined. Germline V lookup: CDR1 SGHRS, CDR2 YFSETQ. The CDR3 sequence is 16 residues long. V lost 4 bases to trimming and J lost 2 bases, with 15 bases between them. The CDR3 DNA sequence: TGCGCCAGCAGCCCCGAGCCCCCAGGAAACACCGGGGAGCTGTTTTTT. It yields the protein CASSPEPPGNTGELFF.

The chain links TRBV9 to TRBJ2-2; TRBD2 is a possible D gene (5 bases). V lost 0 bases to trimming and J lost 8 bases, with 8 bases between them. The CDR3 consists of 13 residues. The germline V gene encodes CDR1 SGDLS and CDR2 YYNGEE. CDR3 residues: CASSVEGEGELFF. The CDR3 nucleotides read TGTGCCAGCAGCGTAGAGGGAGAGGGGGAGCTGTTTTTT.

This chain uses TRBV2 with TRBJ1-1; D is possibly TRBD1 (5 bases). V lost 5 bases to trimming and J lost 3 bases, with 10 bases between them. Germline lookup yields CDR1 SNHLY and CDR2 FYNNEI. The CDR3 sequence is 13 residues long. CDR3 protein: CASSRGGDTEAFF. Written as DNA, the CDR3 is TGTGCCAGCAGTAGGGGTGGGGACACTGAAGCTTTCTTT.

The CDR3 DNA is TGCGCCAGCAGCCAAGTGGCGGGGGGGAAAGAGACCCAGTACTTC. Translating it yields CASSQVAGGKETQYF. The chain combines TRBV4-3 with TRBJ2-5; TRBD2 aligns across 9 bases. This CDR3 contains 15 residues. V shed 1 base, J shed 3 bases, and the junction held 3 bases outside the gene matches. Germline CDR1 and CDR2: LGHNA and YSLEER.

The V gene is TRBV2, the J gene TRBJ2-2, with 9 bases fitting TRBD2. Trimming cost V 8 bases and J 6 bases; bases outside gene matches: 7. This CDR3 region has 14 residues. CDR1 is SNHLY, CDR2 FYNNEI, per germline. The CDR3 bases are TGTGCCAGCGGGGGGACTAGCTTCCCCGGGGAGCTGTTTTTT. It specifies CASGGTSFPGELFF. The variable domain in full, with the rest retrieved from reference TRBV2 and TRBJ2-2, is EPEVTQTPSHQVTQMGQEVILRCVPISNHLYFYWYRQILGQKVEFLVSFYNNEISEKSEIFDDQFSVERPDGSNFTLKIRSTKLEDSAMYFCASGGTSFPGELFFGEGSRLTVL.

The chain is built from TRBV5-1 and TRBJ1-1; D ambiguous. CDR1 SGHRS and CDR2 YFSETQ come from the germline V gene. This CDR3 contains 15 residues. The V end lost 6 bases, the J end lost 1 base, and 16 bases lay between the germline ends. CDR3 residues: CASTESPLGNTEAFF. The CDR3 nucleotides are TGCGCCAGCACCGAGTCTCCCCTAGGGAACACTGAAGCTTTCTTT.

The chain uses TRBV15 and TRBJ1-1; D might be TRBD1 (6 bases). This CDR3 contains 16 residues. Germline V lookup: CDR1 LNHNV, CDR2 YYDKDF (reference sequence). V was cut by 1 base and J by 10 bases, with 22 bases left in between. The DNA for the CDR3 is TGTGCCACCAGCAGAGTCACAGGGAGTAAATCTTGGGTAGCTTTCTTT. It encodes CATSRVTGSKSWVAFF.

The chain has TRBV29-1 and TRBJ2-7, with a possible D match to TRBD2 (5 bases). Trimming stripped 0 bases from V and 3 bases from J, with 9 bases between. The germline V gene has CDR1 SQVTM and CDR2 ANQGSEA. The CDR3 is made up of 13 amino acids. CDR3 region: CSVEEVGDYEQYF. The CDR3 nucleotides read TGCAGCGTTGAAGAGGTGGGAGACTACGAGCAGTACTTC.